This TCR beta chain was identified during a study of Graves' ophthalmopathy and Graves' hyperthyroidism. Across the study: Peripheral blood (taken before any treatment) was collected at initial diagnosis.

This clonotype was detected many times. Germline V gives CDR1 KGHDR, CDR2 SFDVKD. V was cut by 2 bases and J by 3 bases, with 10 bases left in between. This CDR3 contains 15 residues. The authors amplified TCR beta CDR3 regions from RNA transcripts. RT-PCR was first run with HTBI primers, then multiplex PCR in a second round. A single record per CDR3 protein comes from TCRdb applying MiXCR to the multiplex PCR reads. The table includes more than 300,000 distinct CDR3 sequences, 15% detected once. The receptor's source is a woman aged 18-29 years with stable Graves' hyperthyroidism. The chain employs TRBV24-1 and TRBJ1-3; D gene uncertain. The specimen was peripheral blood. The CDR3 bases are TGTGCCACCAGTGATTCGGGAGGCAATGGAAACACCATATATTTT. It specifies CATSDSGGNGNTIYF.